The subject of this entry is one T cell receptor (beta chain). Its specificity is unknown. This entry is derived from a study of T cell responses to AZD1222 COVID-19 vaccine. About the study: Investigators merged groups given second doses at roughly 4 or roughly 12 weeks. Points from the study as a whole: Regions 160-218 and 743-854 held dominance among vaccine-associated CD4 TCRs, which spanned spike. White British ancestry dominated among donors, who included more females, and clonal diversity was possibly underestimated. Sampled repertoires all dated from after the peak T cell response.

The germline CDR1 and CDR2 sequences are MDHEN and SYDVKM. The V end lost 3 bases, the J end lost 0 bases, and 12 bases lay between the germline ends. The CDR3 runs to 16 residues. Sequenced by immunoSEQ multiplex PCR; TCRdb stores in-frame clones only, minus some. The data hold approximately 110,000 clones, with roughly 91% observed a single time. The specimen comprised peripheral blood, sampled on day 0 of AZD1222 vaccination. This sequence was found in an adult in good health. This chain joins TRBV28 and TRBJ2-1; D is perhaps TRBD1 or TRBD2 (5 bases each). The CDR3 spells CASSLPGRRSYNEQFF. CDR3 nucleotides: TGTGCCAGCAGTTTGCCGGGACGGCGCTCCTACAATGAGCAGTTCTTC.